The T cell receptor (beta chain) described here comes from a study of T cell repertoires in cytomegalovirus infection. Across the whole study: Carrying CMV and the relevant HLA type showed in public TCR beta signatures.

The germline CDR1 and CDR2 sequences are SGHVS and FNYEAQ. J gave up 1 base and V 4 bases, and 5 bases lay outside the gene matches. The CDR3 is 15 amino acids. Study findings and constraints: CMV-specific TCR beta clonotypes restricted by HLA-C were the ones dominating the ex vivo response.

This clonotype came up many times. Its antigen is unknown. Each CDR3 protein gets one entry after TCRdb re-called the reads with MiXCR. The repertoire holds approximately 1,000,000 distinct CDR3 sequences, with approximately 30% as singletons. Material: cultured CD8+ T cells from PBMCs, obtained from culture after CMV antigen stimulation. This sequence was found in a human donor in good health (CMV status not recorded). Some clones in this sample may be carry-over from other donors' samples. The chain recombines TRBV7-6 with TRBJ2-7; TRBD1 matches at 9 bases. DNA of the CDR3: TGTGCCAGCAGCTCCTTACAGGGGGCATCCTACGAGCAGTACTTC. It is translated as CASSSLQGASYEQYF. The full variable domain, in which reference TRBV7-6 and TRBJ2-7 provide the parts outside the CDR3, is GAGVSQSPRYKVTKRGQDVALRCDPISGHVSLYWYRQALGQGPEFLTYFNYEAQQDKSGLPNDRFSAERPEGSISTLTIQRTEQRDSAMYRCASSSLQGASYEQYFGPGTRLTVT.